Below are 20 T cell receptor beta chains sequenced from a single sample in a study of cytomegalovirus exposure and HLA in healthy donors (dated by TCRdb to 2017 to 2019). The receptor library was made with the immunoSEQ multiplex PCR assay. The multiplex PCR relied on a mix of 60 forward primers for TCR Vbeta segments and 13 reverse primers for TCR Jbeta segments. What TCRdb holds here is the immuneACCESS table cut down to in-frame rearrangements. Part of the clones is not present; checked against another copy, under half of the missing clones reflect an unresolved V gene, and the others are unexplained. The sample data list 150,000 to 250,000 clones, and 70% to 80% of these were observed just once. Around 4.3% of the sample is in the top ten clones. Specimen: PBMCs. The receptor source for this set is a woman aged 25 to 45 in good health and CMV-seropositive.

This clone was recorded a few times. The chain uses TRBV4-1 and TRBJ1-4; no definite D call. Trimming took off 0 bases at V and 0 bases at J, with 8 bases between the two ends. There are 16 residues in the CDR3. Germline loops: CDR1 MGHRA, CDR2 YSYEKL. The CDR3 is CASSQDSGATNEKLFF. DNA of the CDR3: TGCGCCAGCAGCCAAGATTCGGGAGCAACTAATGAAAAACTGTTTTTT.

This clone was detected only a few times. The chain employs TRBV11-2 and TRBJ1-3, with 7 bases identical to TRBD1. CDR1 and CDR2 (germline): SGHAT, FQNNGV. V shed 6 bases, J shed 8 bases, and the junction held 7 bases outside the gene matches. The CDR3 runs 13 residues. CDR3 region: CASRSDDRDTIYF. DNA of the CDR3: TGTGCCAGCAGATCGGACGACAGGGACACCATATATTTT. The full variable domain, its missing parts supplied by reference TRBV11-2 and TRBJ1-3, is EAGVAQSPRYKIIEKRQSVAFWCNPISGHATLYWYQQILGQGPKLLIQFQNNGVVDDSQLPKDRFSAERLKGVDSTLKIQPAKLEDSAVYLCASRSDDRDTIYFGEGSWLTVV.

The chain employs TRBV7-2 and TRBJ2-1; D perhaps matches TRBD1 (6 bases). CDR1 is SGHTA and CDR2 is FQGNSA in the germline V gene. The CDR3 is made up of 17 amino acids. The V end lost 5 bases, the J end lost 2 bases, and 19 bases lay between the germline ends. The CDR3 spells CASSRKMDSDAYNEQFF. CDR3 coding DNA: TGTGCCAGCAGCCGCAAAATGGACAGCGATGCCTACAATGAGCAGTTCTTC.

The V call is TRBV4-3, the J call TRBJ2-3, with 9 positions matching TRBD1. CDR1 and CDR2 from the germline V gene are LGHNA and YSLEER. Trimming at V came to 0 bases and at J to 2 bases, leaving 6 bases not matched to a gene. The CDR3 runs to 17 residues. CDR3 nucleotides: TGCGCCAGCAGCCAAGAAGGAGACAGGGGGTCCACAGATACGCAGTATTTT. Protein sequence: CASSQEGDRGSTDTQYF.

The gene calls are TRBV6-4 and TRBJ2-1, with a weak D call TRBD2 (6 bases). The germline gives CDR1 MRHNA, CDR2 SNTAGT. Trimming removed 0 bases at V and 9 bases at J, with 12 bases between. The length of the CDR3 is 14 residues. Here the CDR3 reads CASSDSGTPAEQFF. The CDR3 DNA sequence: TGTGCCAGCAGTGACTCGGGGACTCCCGCTGAGCAGTTCTTC.

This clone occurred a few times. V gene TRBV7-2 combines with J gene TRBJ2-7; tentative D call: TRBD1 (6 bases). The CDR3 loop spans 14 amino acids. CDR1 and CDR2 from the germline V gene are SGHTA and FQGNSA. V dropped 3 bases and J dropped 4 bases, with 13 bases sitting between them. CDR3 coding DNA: TGTGCCAGCAGCTTGGGATACAGGGATTACGAGCAGTACTTC. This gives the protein CASSLGYRDYEQYF. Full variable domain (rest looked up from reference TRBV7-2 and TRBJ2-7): GAGVSQSPSNKVTEKGKDVELRCDPISGHTALYWYRQSLGQGLEFLIYFQGNSAPDKSGLPSDRFSAERTGGSVSTLTIQRTQQEDSAVYLCASSLGYRDYEQYFGPGTRLTVT.

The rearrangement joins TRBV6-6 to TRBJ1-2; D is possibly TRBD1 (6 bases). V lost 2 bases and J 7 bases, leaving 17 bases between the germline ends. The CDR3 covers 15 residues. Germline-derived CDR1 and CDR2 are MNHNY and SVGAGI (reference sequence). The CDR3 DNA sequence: TGTGCCAGCAGTTACAGGGCAGGGGTAGGGAGTGGCTACACCTTC. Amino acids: CASSYRAGVGSGYTF.

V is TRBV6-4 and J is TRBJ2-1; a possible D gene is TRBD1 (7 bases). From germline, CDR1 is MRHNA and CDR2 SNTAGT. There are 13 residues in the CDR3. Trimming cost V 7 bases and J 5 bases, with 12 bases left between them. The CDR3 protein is CASTGGYNNEQFF. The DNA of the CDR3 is TGTGCCAGCACAGGGGGGTACAACAATGAGCAGTTCTTC.

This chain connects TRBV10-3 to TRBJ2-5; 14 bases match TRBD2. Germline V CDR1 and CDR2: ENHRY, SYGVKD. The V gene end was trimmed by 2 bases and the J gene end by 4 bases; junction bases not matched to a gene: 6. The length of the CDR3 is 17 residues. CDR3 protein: CAISEPGLAGVGETQYF. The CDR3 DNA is TGTGCCATCAGTGAGCCGGGACTAGCGGGAGTAGGAGAGACCCAGTACTTC.

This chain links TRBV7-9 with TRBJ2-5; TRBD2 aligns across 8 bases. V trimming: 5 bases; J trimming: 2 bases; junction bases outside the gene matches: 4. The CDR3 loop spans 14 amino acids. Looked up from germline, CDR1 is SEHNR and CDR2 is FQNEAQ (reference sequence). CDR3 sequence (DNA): TGTGCCAGCAGCCTCATAGCGGGACAAGAGACCCAGTACTTC. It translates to CASSLIAGQETQYF.

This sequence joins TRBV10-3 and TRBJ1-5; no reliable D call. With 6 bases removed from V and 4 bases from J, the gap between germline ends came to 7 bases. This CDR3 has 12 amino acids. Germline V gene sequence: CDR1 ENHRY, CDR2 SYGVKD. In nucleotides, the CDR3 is TGTGCCATCAGGGCGGATAATCAGCCCCAGCATTTT. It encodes CAIRADNQPQHF.

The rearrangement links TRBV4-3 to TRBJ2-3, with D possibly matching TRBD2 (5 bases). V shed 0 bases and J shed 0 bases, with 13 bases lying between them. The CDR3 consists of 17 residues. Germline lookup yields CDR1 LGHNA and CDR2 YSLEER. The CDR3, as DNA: TGCGCCAGCAGCCAAGATCTTCCTCGAGGGAGCACAGATACGCAGTATTTT. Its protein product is CASSQDLPRGSTDTQYF.

The CDR3 DNA follows: TGTGCCAGCAGTATGAACAGGGGTCGGTACGAGCAGTACTTC. Amino acids: CASSMNRGRYEQYF. This rearrangement joins TRBV6-5 to TRBJ2-7; 7 bases fit TRBD1. The V gene end was trimmed by 5 bases and the J gene end by 4 bases; junction bases not matched to a gene: 8. Per the germline V gene, CDR1 is MNHEY and CDR2 is SVGAGI. This CDR3 has 14 residues.

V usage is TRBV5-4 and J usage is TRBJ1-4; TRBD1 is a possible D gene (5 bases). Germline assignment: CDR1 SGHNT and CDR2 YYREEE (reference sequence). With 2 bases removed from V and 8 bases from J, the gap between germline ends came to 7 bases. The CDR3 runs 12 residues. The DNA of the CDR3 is TGTGCCAGCAGCTTAAGGGGCGAAAAACTGTTTTTT. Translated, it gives CASSLRGEKLFF.

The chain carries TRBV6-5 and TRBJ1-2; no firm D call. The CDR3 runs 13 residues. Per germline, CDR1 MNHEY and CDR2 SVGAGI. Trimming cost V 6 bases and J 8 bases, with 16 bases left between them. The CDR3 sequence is CASRPTFEVGYTF. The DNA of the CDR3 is TGTGCCAGCAGGCCCACATTCGAGGTCGGCTACACCTTC.

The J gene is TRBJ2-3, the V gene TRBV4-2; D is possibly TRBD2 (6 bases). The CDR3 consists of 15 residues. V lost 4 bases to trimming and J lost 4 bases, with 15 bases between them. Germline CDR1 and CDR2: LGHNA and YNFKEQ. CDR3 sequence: CASSPRERDSDTQYF. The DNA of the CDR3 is TGTGCCAGCAGCCCTCGGGAGAGGGATTCAGATACGCAGTATTTT.

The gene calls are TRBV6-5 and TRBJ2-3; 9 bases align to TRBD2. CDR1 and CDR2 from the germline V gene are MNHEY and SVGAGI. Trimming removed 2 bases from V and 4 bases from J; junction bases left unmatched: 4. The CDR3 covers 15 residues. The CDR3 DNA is TGTGCCAGCAGTTACCTAGCGGGAAGGGCAGATACGCAGTATTTT. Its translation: CASSYLAGRADTQYF.

CDR3 in amino acids: CASSQDQNQPQHF. CDR3 coding DNA: TGCGCCAGCAGCCAAGATCAGAATCAGCCCCAGCATTTT. This sequence joins TRBV4-3 and TRBJ1-5; D gene uncertain. The V end was cut by 0 bases, the J end by 4 bases, with 4 bases between. This CDR3 is 13 amino acids long. Germline V gives CDR1 LGHNA, CDR2 YSLEER.

The chain's CDR3 is CASSRGQGDLAKNIQYF. CDR3 DNA: TGTGCCAGCAGCCGAGGACAGGGCGACCTAGCCAAAAACATTCAGTACTTC. The chain carries TRBV4-2 and TRBJ2-4; 8 bases map to TRBD1. Germline CDR1 and CDR2: LGHNA and YNFKEQ. The CDR3 has 17 residues. The trim removed 4 bases at V and 0 bases at J, leaving 8 bases unmatched.

The CDR3, as DNA: TGTGCCATCAACCCTGGAGGGGTGGCTGGCTACACCTTC. Translated, it gives CAINPGGVAGYTF. The chain joins TRBV10-3 to TRBJ1-2, with D perhaps matching TRBD1 (5 bases). Germline V gene sequence: CDR1 ENHRY, CDR2 SYGVKD. V was shortened by 7 bases and J by 7 bases, with 16 bases between the two germline ends. The CDR3 contains 13 residues.